Below, one TCR beta chain is given with its context. The antigen remains undetermined. V was shortened by 3 bases and J by 7 bases, with 12 bases between the two germline ends. This CDR3 region has 13 residues. CDR1 is MRHNA and CDR2 is SNTAGT in the germline V gene. This sample was included in a study of cytomegalovirus exposure and HLA in healthy donors. The primer mix had 60 Vbeta and 13 Jbeta primers. Libraries were prepared by immunoSEQ multiplex PCR; TCRdb keeps only in-frame clonotypes and omits some of them. Found here are fewer than 250,000 clones, 82% of them singletons; the top ten hold about 6.4%. Findings and caveats of the study: Based on reports, TCR beta sequences accurately predicted HLA-A and HLA-B alleles for most subjects. TCR beta V segments were, for the most part, productive about 87% or about 30% of the time in an earlier analysis. Some TCR beta chains (approximately 180 of them) were listed as cytomegalovirus-associated.

Sequencing was carried out using PBMCs. This rearrangement joins TRBV6-4 to TRBJ1-1; maybe TRBD1 (6 bases). The clonotype comes from a man between 40 and 49 years old in good health and CMV-seropositive. The CDR3 bases are TGTGCCAGCAGTGAGGCTCAGGGGTTTGAAGCTTTCTTT. This codes for CASSEAQGFEAFF.